The source of this T cell receptor beta chain is a study of shared clonotypes between healthy human individuals. Study-wide context: Per donor, three plates held CD4 naive cells, three held CD4 memory, two held CD8 naive and one held CD8 memory.

The material for each subset, its genomic DNA, was split evenly across several immunoSEQ plates. Some clones are missing from TCRdb's copy, which holds only in-frame ones; the method was immunoSEQ multiplex PCR. The table lists roughly 2.4 million clones, around 95% of them singletons. The V gene's germline CDR1 is LNHDA and CDR2 SQIVND (reference sequence). V shed 10 bases, J shed 3 bases, and the junction held 12 bases outside the gene matches. CDR3 size: 15 residues. Donation came from healthy HIV-negative adults that had no recent acute infections or vaccinations. CD4+ cells yielded CD45RA+ naive and CD45RA-negative memory subsets.

The chain links TRBV19 to TRBJ2-1; TRBD1 matches 7 bases. This sequence was found in a man aged 18 to 29 in good health. Sequencing was carried out using naive CD4+ T cells sorted from blood. Subset given: CD45RA+ positively selected. In DNA form, the CDR3 reads TGTGCCACTACGAGGGGGCTAGAATACTACAATGAGCAGTTCTTC. Translating gives CATTRGLEYYNEQFF.